The source of this T cell receptor (beta chain) is a study of blood T cell repertoires in COVID-19. After removal of 2 bases from V and 1 base from J, the junction contained 4 bases not matched to a gene. The CDR3 length is 16 residues. The germline CDR1 and CDR2 sequences are MNHEY and SVGAGI. Assay: immunoSEQ multiplex PCR; the TCRdb copy retains only in-frame clones and omits some. The sample has around 70,000 clones, around 88% seen once. The sample comprised peripheral blood. The clonotype comes from a man aged 55 to 70 with acute or convalescent COVID-19. The chain links TRBV6-5 to TRBJ2-3; 9 nucleotides align to TRBD2. The chain's CDR3 is CASSYRAGGGTDTQYF. Here the CDR3 DNA reads TGTGCCAGCAGTTACCGAGCGGGAGGCGGCACAGATACGCAGTATTTT.